This TCR beta chain was profiled in a study of CD8 T cells in ankylosing spondylitis. Broader study findings: What appeared characteristic of ankylosing spondylitis blood was a TCR beta motif of fewer than ten highly homologous variants. Significant enrichment of disease-linked clones was reportedly seen in matched ankylosing spondylitis synovial fluid.

TCRdb analysed the 5' RACE reads with MiXCR anew, one entry per CDR3 protein. The top ten clones hold around 10% of a sample with 250,000 to 400,000 distinct CDR3 sequences, 9.5% to 13% of them seen once. In germline, CDR1 is SNHLY, CDR2 FYNNEI. This CDR3 spans 12 amino acids. Comments on this clonotype: Its antigen is not identified. One end of the junction fails to match germline, which may point to a read error.

The sequence was collected from a female donor with ankylosing spondylitis or in good health (not recorded which). The chain joins TRBV2 to TRBJ2-1, with D perhaps TRBD2 (5 bases). The sample taken for sequencing was blood, either unsorted or a sorted T cell fraction (not recorded which). CDR3 loop: CASSGEAVLELF. In DNA form, the CDR3 reads TGTGCCAGCAGTGGAGAAGCGGTCTTGGAGCTCTTC.